This T cell receptor beta chain was sequenced during a study of Ad26.COV2.S vaccination and SARS-CoV-2 variants. Study context: COV1001, an Ad26.COV2.S trial, supplied this vaccine-arm donor.

This clone was picked up one time. Antigen specificity is unknown. The data were produced by immunoSEQ multiplex PCR, yet TCRdb's version contains in-frame clones alone and is incomplete. The sample includes about 420,000 clones, 70% to 90% of them seen just once. This sample's treatment: some 20 received Ad26.COV2.S at low or high dose, single or two shots; about 5 received placebo; per-sample allocation not given. Day 63 after the first vaccine or placebo injection was the time point for sampling. In Boston, an adult donor aged 18-55 years took part. Ad26 vector vaccine expressed Wuhan-strain SARS-CoV-2 spike. Study-wide points: Recipients of vaccine and of placebo showed similar breadth of their non-spike TCR repertoires.

Looked up from germline, CDR1 is SGDLS and CDR2 is YYNGEE. CDR3 length equals 16 residues. Losses at the gene ends were 3 bases for V and 0 bases for J; bases not matched to a gene: 6. The source material was peripheral blood, sampled in a trial of Ad26.COV2.S vaccine versus placebo. This TCR derives from a person between 18 and 60 years old who received the Ad26.COV2.S COVID-19 vaccine or a placebo. The J gene is TRBJ2-1, the V gene TRBV9; 7 nucleotides align to TRBD1. In nucleotides, the CDR3 is TGTGCCAGCAGCGATATACAGGGGATCTCCTACAATGAGCAGTTCTTC. Protein sequence: CASSDIQGISYNEQFF.